This TCR beta chain was retrieved from a study of human T cells and chemical hapten exposure. This clonotype came up a few times. The CDR3 runs to 14 residues. V shed 5 bases, J shed 6 bases, and the junction held 5 bases outside the gene matches. Germline V CDR1 and CDR2: SEHNR, FQNEAQ (reference sequence). TCRdb used MiXCR to reprocess the RACE reads, holding one entry per CDR3 protein. In the table there are 200,000 to 300,000 distinct CDR3 sequences, 8.6% of which are singletons. Time point in this sample: pre-sensitization, week 0. Noted treatment: therapeutic diphenylcyclopropenone sensitization with weekly scalp DPC.

The sequence was collected from a woman between 40 and 50 years old with alopecia areata. Some clones in this sample may be carry-over from other donors' samples. The rearrangement joins TRBV7-9 to TRBJ1-4; TRBD1 aligns across 8 bases. The input for sequencing was whole blood, taken in connection with sensitization to the hapten diphenylcyclopropenone (DPC). As DNA, the CDR3 is TGTGCCAGCAGCCGACAGGGGTCACATGAAAAACTGTTTTTT. Its translation is CASSRQGSHEKLFF. The full variable domain, in which reference TRBV7-9 and TRBJ1-4 provide the parts outside the CDR3, is DTGVSQNPRHKITKRGQNVTFRCDPISEHNRLYWYRQTLGQGPEFLTYFQNEAQLEKSRLLSDRFSAERPKGSFSTLEIQRTEQGDSAMYLCASSRQGSHEKLFFGSGTQLSVL.